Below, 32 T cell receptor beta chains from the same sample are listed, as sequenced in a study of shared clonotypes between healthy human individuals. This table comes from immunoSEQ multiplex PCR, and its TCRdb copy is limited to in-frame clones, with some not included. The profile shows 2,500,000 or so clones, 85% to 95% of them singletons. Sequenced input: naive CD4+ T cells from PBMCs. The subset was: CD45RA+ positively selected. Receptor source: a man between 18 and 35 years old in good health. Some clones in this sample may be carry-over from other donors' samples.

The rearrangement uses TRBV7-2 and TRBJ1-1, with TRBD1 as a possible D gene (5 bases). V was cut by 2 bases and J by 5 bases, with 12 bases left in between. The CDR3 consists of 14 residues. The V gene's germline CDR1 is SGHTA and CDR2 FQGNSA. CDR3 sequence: CASSLIGEGTEAFF. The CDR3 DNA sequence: TGTGCCAGCAGCTTAATAGGGGAGGGAACTGAAGCTTTCTTT.

The CDR3 region has the DNA TGTGCCAGCAGCTTACCAGGGATTACCTACGAGCAGTACTTC. Translated, it gives CASSLPGITYEQYF. The J gene is TRBJ2-7, the V gene TRBV7-2, with a tentative D call TRBD1 (5 bases). V was trimmed by 2 bases and J by 2 bases, leaving 10 bases between them. Germline CDR1 is SGHTA and CDR2 is FQGNSA. The CDR3 consists of 14 residues.

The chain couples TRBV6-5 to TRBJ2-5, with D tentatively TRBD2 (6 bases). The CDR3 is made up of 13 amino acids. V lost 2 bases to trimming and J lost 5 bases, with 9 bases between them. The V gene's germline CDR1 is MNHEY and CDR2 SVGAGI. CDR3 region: CASSYRERETQYF. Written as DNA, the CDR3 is TGTGCCAGCAGTTACCGGGAGCGGGAGACCCAGTACTTC.

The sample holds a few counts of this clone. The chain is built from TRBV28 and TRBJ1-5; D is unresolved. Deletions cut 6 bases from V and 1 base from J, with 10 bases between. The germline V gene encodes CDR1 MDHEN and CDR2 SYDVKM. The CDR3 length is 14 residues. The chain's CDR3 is CASRRSGSNQPQHF. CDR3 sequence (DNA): TGTGCCAGCAGGAGGAGTGGGAGCAATCAGCCCCAGCATTTT.

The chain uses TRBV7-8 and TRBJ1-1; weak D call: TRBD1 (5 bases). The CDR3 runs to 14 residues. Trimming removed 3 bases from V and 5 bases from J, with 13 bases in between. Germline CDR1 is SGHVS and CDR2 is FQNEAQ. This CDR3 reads CASSFDSSRTEAFF. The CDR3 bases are TGTGCCAGCAGCTTTGACAGTAGCAGGACTGAAGCTTTCTTT.

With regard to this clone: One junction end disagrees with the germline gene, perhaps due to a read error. CDR3 sequence reads: CASSIAGLASTDTQYF. For the CDR3, the DNA is TGTGCCAGCAGCATAGCGGGACTTGCTAGCACAGATACGCAGTATTTT. V is TRBV7-2 and J is TRBJ2-3; TRBD2 matches 8 bases. From germline, CDR1 is SGHTA and CDR2 FQGNSA. This CDR3 is 16 amino acids long.

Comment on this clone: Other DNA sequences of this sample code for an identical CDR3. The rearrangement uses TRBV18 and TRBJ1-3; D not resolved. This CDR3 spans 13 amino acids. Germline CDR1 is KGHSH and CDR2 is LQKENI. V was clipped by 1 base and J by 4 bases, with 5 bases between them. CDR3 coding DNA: TGTGCCAGCTCACCACAGTCAGGAAACACCATATATTTT. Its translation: CASSPQSGNTIYF. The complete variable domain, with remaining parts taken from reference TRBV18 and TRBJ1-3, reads NAGVMQNPRHLVRRRGQEARLRCSPMKGHSHVYWYRQLPEEGLKFMVYLQKENIIDESGMPKERFSAEFPKEGPSILRIQQVVRGDSAAYFCASSPQSGNTIYFGEGSWLTVV.

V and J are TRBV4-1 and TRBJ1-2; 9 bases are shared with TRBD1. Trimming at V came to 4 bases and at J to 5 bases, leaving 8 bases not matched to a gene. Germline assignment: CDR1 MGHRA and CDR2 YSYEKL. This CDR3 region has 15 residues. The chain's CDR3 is CASSRSGTGSYGYTF. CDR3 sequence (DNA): TGCGCCAGCAGCCGGAGCGGGACAGGGAGTTATGGCTACACCTTC.

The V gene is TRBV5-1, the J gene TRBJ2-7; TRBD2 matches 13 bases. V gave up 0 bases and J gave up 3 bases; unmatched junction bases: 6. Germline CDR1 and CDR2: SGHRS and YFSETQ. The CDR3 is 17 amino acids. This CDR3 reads CASSLGLAGGLRYEQYF. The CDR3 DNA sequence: TGCGCCAGCAGCTTGGGACTAGCGGGAGGACTCCGCTACGAGCAGTACTTC.

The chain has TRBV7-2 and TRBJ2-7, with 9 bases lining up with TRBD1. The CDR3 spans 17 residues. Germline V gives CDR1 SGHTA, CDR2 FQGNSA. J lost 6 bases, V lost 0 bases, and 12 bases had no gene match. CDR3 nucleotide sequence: TGTGCCAGCAGCTTAGCGTGGGGAGGGACAGGGAGTTCCGAGCAGTACTTC. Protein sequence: CASSLAWGGTGSSEQYF.

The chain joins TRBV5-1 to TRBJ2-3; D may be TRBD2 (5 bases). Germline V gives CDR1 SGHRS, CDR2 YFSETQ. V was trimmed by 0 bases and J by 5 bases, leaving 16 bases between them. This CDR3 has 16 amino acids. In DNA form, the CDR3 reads TGCGCCAGCAGCTTGGTGGCTAGCTCCGGCATAGATACGCAGTATTTT. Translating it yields CASSLVASSGIDTQYF. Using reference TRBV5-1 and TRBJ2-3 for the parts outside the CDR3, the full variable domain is KAGVTQTPRYLIKTRGQQVTLSCSPISGHRSVSWYQQTPGQGLQFLFEYFSETQRNKGNFPGRFSGRQFSNSRSEMNVSTLELGDSALYLCASSLVASSGIDTQYFGPGTRLTVL.

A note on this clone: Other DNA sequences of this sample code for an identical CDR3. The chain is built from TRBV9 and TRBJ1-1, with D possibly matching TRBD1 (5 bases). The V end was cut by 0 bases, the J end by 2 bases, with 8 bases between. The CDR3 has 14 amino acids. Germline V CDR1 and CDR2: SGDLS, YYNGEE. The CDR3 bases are TGTGCCAGCAGCGTAGGTAGGGGCAACACTGAAGCTTTCTTT. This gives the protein CASSVGRGNTEAFF.

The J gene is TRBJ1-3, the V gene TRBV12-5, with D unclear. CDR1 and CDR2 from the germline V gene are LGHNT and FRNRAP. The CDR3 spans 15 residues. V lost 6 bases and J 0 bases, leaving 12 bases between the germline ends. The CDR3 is CASGDPENSGNTIYF. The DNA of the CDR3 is TGTGCTAGTGGGGACCCTGAGAACTCTGGAAACACCATATATTTT.

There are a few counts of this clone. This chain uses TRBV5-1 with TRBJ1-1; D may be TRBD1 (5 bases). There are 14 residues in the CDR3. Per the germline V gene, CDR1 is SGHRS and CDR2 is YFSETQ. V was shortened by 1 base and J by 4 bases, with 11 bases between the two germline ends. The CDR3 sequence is CASSLIEGSTEAFF. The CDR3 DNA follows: TGCGCCAGCAGCTTGATTGAGGGGTCCACTGAAGCTTTCTTT.

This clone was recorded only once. The CDR3 DNA reads TGTGCCAGCAGACCACAGGGCCCCGGGGAGCTGTTTTTT. Protein sequence: CASRPQGPGELFF. The V call is TRBV28, the J call TRBJ2-2; TRBD1 is a possible D gene (6 bases). This CDR3 region has 13 residues. The ends were cut back, 6 bases at V and 6 bases at J, with 11 bases in the middle. Germline CDR1 reads MDHEN; CDR2 reads SYDVKM.

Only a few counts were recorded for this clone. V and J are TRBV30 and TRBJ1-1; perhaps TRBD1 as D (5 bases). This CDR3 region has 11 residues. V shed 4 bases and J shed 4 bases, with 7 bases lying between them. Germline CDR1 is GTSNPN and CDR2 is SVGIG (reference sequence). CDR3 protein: CAWKRGTEAFF. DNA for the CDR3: TGTGCCTGGAAAAGGGGCACTGAAGCTTTCTTT.

The CDR3: CASIGIIGLSYEQYF. The CDR3 region has the DNA TGTGCCAGCATCGGTATAATAGGGCTCTCCTACGAGCAGTACTTC. This chain connects TRBV6-1 to TRBJ2-7; the D is unclear. The CDR3 extends over 15 amino acids. The germline V gene has CDR1 MNHNS and CDR2 SASEGT. V shed 7 bases and J shed 0 bases, with 16 bases lying between them.

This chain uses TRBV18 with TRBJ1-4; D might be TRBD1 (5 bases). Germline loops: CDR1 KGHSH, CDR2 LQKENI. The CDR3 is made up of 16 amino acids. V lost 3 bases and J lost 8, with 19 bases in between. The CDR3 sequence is CASSPSGGTSLEKLFF. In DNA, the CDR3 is TGTGCCAGCTCACCGAGCGGGGGGACTTCTTTGGAAAAACTGTTTTTT.

The CDR3: CAISPRGGDEKLFF. The CDR3 DNA reads as TGTGCCATCAGTCCGCGGGGAGGGGACGAAAAACTGTTTTTT. The J gene is TRBJ1-4, the V gene TRBV10-3; possibly TRBD1 for D (5 bases). The germline V gene has CDR1 ENHRY and CDR2 SYGVKD. This CDR3 region has 14 residues. Between the trimmed V and J ends, which lost 5 bases and 8 bases, there was a span of 15 bases.

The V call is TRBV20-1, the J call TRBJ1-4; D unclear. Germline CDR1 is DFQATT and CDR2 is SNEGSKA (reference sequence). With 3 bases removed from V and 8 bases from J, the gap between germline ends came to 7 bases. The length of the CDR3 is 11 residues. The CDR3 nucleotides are TGCAGTGCTAGTGGACGGGAAAAACTGTTTTTT. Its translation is CSASGREKLFF.

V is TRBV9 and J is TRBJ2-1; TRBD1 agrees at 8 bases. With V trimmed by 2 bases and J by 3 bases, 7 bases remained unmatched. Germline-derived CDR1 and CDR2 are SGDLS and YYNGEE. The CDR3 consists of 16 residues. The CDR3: CASSVYQGAVYNEQFF. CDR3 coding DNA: TGTGCCAGCAGCGTCTACCAGGGGGCTGTCTACAATGAGCAGTTCTTC.

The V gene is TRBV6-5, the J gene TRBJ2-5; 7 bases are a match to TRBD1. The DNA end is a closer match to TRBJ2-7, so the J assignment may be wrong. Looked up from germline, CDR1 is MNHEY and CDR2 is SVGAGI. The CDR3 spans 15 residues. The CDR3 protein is CASSYSRDSGLEQYF. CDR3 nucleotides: TGTGCCAGCAGTTACTCGAGGGACAGCGGCCTCGAGCAGTACTTC.

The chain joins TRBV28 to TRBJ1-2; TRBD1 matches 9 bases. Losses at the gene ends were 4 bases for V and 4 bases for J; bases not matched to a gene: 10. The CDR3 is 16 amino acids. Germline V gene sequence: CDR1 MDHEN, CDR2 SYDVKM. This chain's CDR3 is CASSWGQGRIGYGYTF. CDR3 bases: TGTGCCAGCAGTTGGGGACAGGGCCGGATAGGCTATGGCTACACCTTC.

This CDR3 is CASSRGGNTIYF. CDR3 nucleotides: TGTGCCAGCAGCCGGGGCGGAAACACCATATATTTT. V usage is TRBV7-9 and J usage is TRBJ1-3, with a possible D match to TRBD1 (5 bases). The CDR3 covers 12 residues. The germline V gene encodes CDR1 SEHNR and CDR2 FQNEAQ (reference sequence). The V gene lost 5 bases and the J gene lost 4 bases, with 6 bases spanning the gap.

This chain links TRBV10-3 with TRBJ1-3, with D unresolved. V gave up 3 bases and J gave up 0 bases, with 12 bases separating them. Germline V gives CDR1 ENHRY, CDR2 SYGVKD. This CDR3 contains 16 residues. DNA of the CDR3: TGTGCCATCAGTGACCCCGGACGGGACTCTGGAAACACCATATATTTT. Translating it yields CAISDPGRDSGNTIYF.

CDR3: CASSPQRGVGETQYF. The DNA for the CDR3 is TGTGCCAGCAGCCCCCAACGGGGGGTTGGGGAGACCCAGTACTTC. The chain uses TRBV7-2 and TRBJ2-5; 7 bases align to TRBD2. V dropped 5 bases and J dropped 5; count of bases not matched to a gene: 11. This CDR3 has 15 residues. Germline CDR1 and CDR2: SGHTA and FQGNSA.

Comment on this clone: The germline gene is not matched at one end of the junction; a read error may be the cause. CDR3 region: CASSPALGLKF. CDR3 in DNA: TGTGCCAGCAGCCCGGCGTTGGGTCTCAAATTC. The V gene is TRBV5-8, the J gene TRBJ2-7; D remains unclear. This CDR3 is built from 11 residues. In germline, CDR1 is SGHTS, CDR2 YDEGEE. The full variable domain, with the rest looked up from reference TRBV5-8 and TRBJ2-7, is EAGVTQSPTHLIKTRGQQATLRCSPISGHTSVYWYQQALGLGLQFLLWYDEGEERNRGNFPPRFSGRQFPNYSSELNVNALELEDSALYLCASSPALGLKFGPGTRLTVT.

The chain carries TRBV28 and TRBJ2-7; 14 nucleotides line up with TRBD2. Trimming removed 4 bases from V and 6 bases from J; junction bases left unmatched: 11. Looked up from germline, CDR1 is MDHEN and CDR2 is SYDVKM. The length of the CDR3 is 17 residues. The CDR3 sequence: CASSSRTSGRIWGEQYF. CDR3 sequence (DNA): TGTGCCAGCAGTTCAAGGACTAGCGGGAGGATCTGGGGCGAGCAGTACTTC.

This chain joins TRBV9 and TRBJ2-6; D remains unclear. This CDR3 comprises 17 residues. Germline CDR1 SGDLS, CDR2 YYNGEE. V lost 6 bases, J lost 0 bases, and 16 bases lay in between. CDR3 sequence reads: CASTVSGRTSGANVLTF. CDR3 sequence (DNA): TGTGCCAGCACAGTCTCCGGCCGGACCTCTGGGGCCAACGTCCTGACTTTC.

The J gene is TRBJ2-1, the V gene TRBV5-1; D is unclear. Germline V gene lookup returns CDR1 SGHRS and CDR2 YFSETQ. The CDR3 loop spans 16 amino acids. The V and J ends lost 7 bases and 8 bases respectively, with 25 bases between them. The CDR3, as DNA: TGCGCCAGCCGCCCCCCCCGGGTGGGTTTTCTCGATGAGCAGTTCTTC. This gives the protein CASRPPRVGFLDEQFF.

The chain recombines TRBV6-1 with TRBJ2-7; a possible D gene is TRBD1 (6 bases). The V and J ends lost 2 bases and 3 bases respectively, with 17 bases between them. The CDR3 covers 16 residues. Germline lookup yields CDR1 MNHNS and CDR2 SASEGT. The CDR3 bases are TGTGCCAGCAGTGAAACCTTGTGGACAGAGTTCTACGAGCAGTACTTC. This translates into CASSETLWTEFYEQYF.

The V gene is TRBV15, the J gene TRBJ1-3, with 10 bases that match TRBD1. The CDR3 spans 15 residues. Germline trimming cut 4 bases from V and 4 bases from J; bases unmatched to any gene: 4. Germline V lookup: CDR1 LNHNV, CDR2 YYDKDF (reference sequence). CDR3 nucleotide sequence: TGTGCCACCAGCAAGGGGACAGGGGCAGGAAACACCATATATTTT. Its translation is CATSKGTGAGNTIYF.